A single sample gave rise to the 15 T cell receptor beta chains below, sequenced in a study of blood T cells in healthy people across ages. A second PCR, run for roughly 7 to 12 cycles, used a sample-barcoded 5' primer plus a J-beta primer mix. TCRdb processed the 5' RACE reads anew with MiXCR; each CDR3 protein has one entry. This table holds fewer than 1,200,000 distinct CDR3 sequences, less than 25% found once. This sample was also put to use in a study of T cells of mothers and their children.

Sequences were obtained from blood. The receptor set was obtained from a girl aged 2-9 years in good health.

DNA of the CDR3: TGCAGTGCCAGACTATTAGGACAGCATTCCGACCGGGAGCTGTTTTTT. Its translation is CSARLLGQHSDRELFF. The V gene is TRBV20-1, the J gene TRBJ2-2; the D gene is possibly TRBD1 (6 bases). CDR3 size: 16 residues. Germline values: CDR1 DFQATT, CDR2 SNEGSKA (reference sequence). Trimming cost V 6 bases and J 9 bases, with 26 bases left between them.

The chain has TRBV5-4 and TRBJ2-7; D remains ambiguous. Germline V gives CDR1 SGHNT, CDR2 YYREEE (reference sequence). CDR3 length: 14 residues. Trimming left V 0 bases short and J 6 bases short, with 13 bases between. The CDR3 loop reads CASSLATDLLEQYF. CDR3 DNA: TGTGCCAGCAGCTTGGCCACGGACCTTCTCGAGCAGTACTTC.

The chain has TRBV5-1 and TRBJ2-7, with TRBD2 as a possible D gene (5 bases). Trimming took 0 bases from V and 3 from J, leaving 16 bases between them. Per the germline V gene, CDR1 is SGHRS and CDR2 is YFSETQ. The CDR3 loop spans 16 amino acids. The CDR3: CASSLAPGVDVYEQYF. The CDR3 DNA is TGCGCCAGCAGCTTGGCCCCCGGGGTCGATGTCTACGAGCAGTACTTC.

The chain carries TRBV6-5 and TRBJ2-5; D perhaps matches TRBD2 (5 bases). The CDR3 runs 14 residues. Germline-derived CDR1 and CDR2 are MNHEY and SVGAGI. Deletions cut 0 bases from V and 1 base from J, with 6 bases between. CDR3 DNA: TGTGCCAGCAGTTACTCGACTACCCAAGAGACCCAGTACTTC. Translated: CASSYSTTQETQYF.

This clonotype was observed a few times. The rearrangement joins TRBV12-3 or TRBV12-4 to TRBJ2-1; TRBD1 aligns across 8 bases. J was trimmed by 12 bases and V by 6 bases; bases with no gene match: 10. The CDR3 runs to 13 residues. CDR3: CASRPGQGSRQFF. CDR3 in DNA: TGTGCCAGCAGACCCGGACAGGGCAGTAGGCAGTTCTTC.

V is TRBV29-1 and J is TRBJ2-1; the match to TRBD1 covers 12 bases. CDR1 is SQVTM, CDR2 ANQGSEA, per germline. CDR3 length: 12 residues. V dropped 7 bases and J dropped 9; count of bases not matched to a gene: 4. CDR3 DNA sequence: TGCAGCGGGGACAGGGGGCACGGTGAGCAGTTCTTC. Protein product: CSGDRGHGEQFF.

The chain links TRBV20-1 to TRBJ2-4; D perhaps matches TRBD2 (5 bases). Trimming removed 3 bases at V and 9 bases at J, with 15 bases between. The CDR3 is 13 amino acids. Germline CDR1 DFQATT, CDR2 SNEGSKA (reference sequence). CDR3 amino acids: CSARGASLGIQYF. CDR3 coding DNA: TGCAGTGCTAGGGGAGCATCACTGGGCATTCAGTACTTC.

This clonotype was observed a few times. The V call is TRBV28, the J call TRBJ2-3, with 9 bases matching TRBD1. This CDR3 comprises 14 residues. The V gene's germline CDR1 is MDHEN and CDR2 SYDVKM. The junction had 6 bases not matched to a gene; V was cut back by 3 bases and J by 8 bases. The CDR3: CASSLQGQGGTQYF. In DNA form, the CDR3 reads TGTGCCAGCAGTTTGCAGGGACAGGGAGGTACGCAGTATTTT.

This clonotype showed up just a few times. One end of the junction varies from germline; a read error may be responsible. This sequence joins TRBV28 and TRBJ2-7; D perhaps matches TRBD1 (5 bases). This CDR3 has 13 amino acids. Per germline, CDR1 MDHEN and CDR2 SYDVKM. CDR3 amino acids: CASSSTVSYEQHF. The CDR3 region has the DNA TGTGCCAGCAGTTCGACAGTCTCCTACGAGCAGCACTTC.

This clonotype was seen only a few times. The V gene is TRBV12-3 or TRBV12-4, the J gene TRBJ2-3; either TRBD1 or TRBD2 may fit D (6 bases each). Trimming cost V 3 bases and J 3 bases, with 10 bases left between them. This CDR3 is built from 14 residues. The CDR3 reads CASSFGGVTDTQYF. CDR3 coding DNA: TGTGCCAGCAGTTTCGGGGGCGTTACAGATACGCAGTATTTT.

This clonotype has a handful of counts. This chain joins TRBV29-1 and TRBJ1-4; D unclear. The CDR3 length is 11 residues. Germline lookup yields CDR1 SQVTM and CDR2 ANQGSEA. The V end was cut by 2 bases, the J end by 6 bases, with 4 bases between. CDR3 nucleotides: TGCAGCGTTGAAACAGATGAAAAACTGTTTTTT. Protein product: CSVETDEKLFF.

This CDR3 reads CSVEGIGQPQHF. For the CDR3, the DNA is TGCAGTGTCGAAGGCATCGGACAGCCCCAGCATTTT. V is TRBV20-1 and J is TRBJ1-5; D uncertain. This CDR3 is 12 amino acids long. Per germline, CDR1 DFQATT and CDR2 SNEGSKA (reference sequence). With 7 bases removed from V and 7 bases from J, the gap between germline ends came to 14 bases.

This clonotype was detected only a few times. The rearrangement uses TRBV20-1 and TRBJ2-5, with TRBD1 identical over 11 bases. In germline, CDR1 is DFQATT, CDR2 SNEGSKA (reference sequence). The CDR3 extends over 14 amino acids. J gave up 1 base and V 5 bases, and 3 bases lay outside the gene matches. The CDR3 bases are TGCAGTGCTCCGGGACAGGGGGGCCAAGAGACCCAGTACTTC. Translation gives CSAPGQGGQETQYF.

This clonotype was observed a handful of times. This sequence joins TRBV27 and TRBJ2-1, with D unresolved. Germline lookup yields CDR1 MNHEY and CDR2 SMNVEV (reference sequence). The V end lost 5 bases, the J end lost 7 bases, and 18 bases lay between the germline ends. This CDR3 comprises 15 residues. CDR3 protein: CASSIWTPPSNEQFF. CDR3 nucleotides: TGTGCCAGCAGTATATGGACCCCCCCCTCTAATGAGCAGTTCTTC.

This clonotype appeared a few times. The chain recombines TRBV10-3 with TRBJ2-2, with D unresolved. V lost 7 bases and J lost 3, with 6 bases in between. The CDR3 is 12 amino acids. Germline V CDR1 and CDR2: ENHRY, SYGVKD. CDR3 coding DNA: TGTGCCATCACTGGGGACACCGGGGAGCTGTTTTTT. Its protein is CAITGDTGELFF.